This is a list of T cell receptor beta chains from one sample in a study of blood T cell repertoires in COVID-19. Method: immunoSEQ multiplex PCR; TCRdb's copy keeps in-frame clones and lacks some. Among 240,000 or so clones listed, about four fifths were seen once. The source material was peripheral blood. These receptors all stem from a man aged 25-40 years who had recovered from COVID-19. Both conserved end residues are part of each CDR3. D genes are given only for firm matches. A row's size may be missing; if present it is once, few, many or a size class.

CDR3 length: 17
V gene: TRBV9
clone size: -
D gene: TRBD1
J gene: TRBJ2-6
CDR3 DNA: TGTGCCAGCAGCGTCTGGGACAGGGACTCTGGGGCCAACGTCCTGACTTTC
CDR3 protein: CASSVWDRDSGANVLTF

CDR3 length: 13
V gene: TRBV5-6
clone size: -
D gene: TRBD1
J gene: TRBJ1-2
CDR3 DNA: TGTGCCAGCAGACATACAGGGGACGATGGCTACACCTTC
CDR3 protein: CASRHTGDDGYTF

CDR3 length: 16
V gene: TRBV9
clone size: few
D gene: TRBD2
J gene: TRBJ2-1
CDR3 DNA: TGTGCCAGCAGCCCCCATGTAGCGGGAGAAAACAATGAGCAGTTCTTC
CDR3 protein: CASSPHVAGENNEQFF

CDR3 length: 17
V gene: TRBV19
clone size: -
D gene: TRBD2
J gene: TRBJ2-5
CDR3 DNA: TGTGCCAGTAGTTCTGGACTAGCGGGGGGTTCGGGCGAGACCCAGTACTTC
CDR3 protein: CASSSGLAGGSGETQYF

CDR3 length: 13
V gene: TRBV6-1
clone size: once
D gene: TRBD1
J gene: TRBJ1-4
CDR3 DNA: TGTGCCAGCAGTGACGGACAGGATGAAAAACTGTTTTTT
CDR3 protein: CASSDGQDEKLFF

CDR3 length: 14
V gene: TRBV6-5
clone size: -
D gene: TRBD1
J gene: TRBJ1-1
CDR3 DNA: TGTGCCAGCAGTCACCGGGACAGGGAGACTGAAGCTTTCTTT
CDR3 protein: CASSHRDRETEAFF

CDR3 length: 15
V gene: TRBV10-3
clone size: -
D gene: TRBD2
J gene: TRBJ2-5
CDR3 DNA: TGTGCCATCAGTCTCCGGGACTCGGGGGGGGAGACCCAGTACTTC
CDR3 protein: CAISLRDSGGETQYF

CDR3 length: 15
V gene: TRBV19
clone size: -
D gene: TRBD1
J gene: TRBJ1-4
CDR3 DNA: TGTGCCAGCGCGCCCCCGGGACAGGGTAGCGAAAAACTGTTTTTT
CDR3 protein: CASAPPGQGSEKLFF

CDR3 length: 14
V gene: TRBV19
clone size: -
D gene: -
J gene: TRBJ1-2
CDR3 DNA: TGTGCCAGTAGTATCCGCAGGCAGGACTATGGCTACACCTTC
CDR3 protein: CASSIRRQDYGYTF

CDR3 length: 15
V gene: TRBV28
clone size: -
D gene: TRBD1
J gene: TRBJ2-5
CDR3 DNA: TGTGCCAGCGACCCGAACAGGGGACGGTGGGAGACCCAGTACTTC
CDR3 protein: CASDPNRGRWETQYF

CDR3 length: 15
V gene: TRBV7-9
clone size: -
D gene: TRBD1
J gene: TRBJ1-5
CDR3 DNA: TGTGCCAGCAGCTTGGACGGACAGGGAAGTCAGCCCCAGCATTTT
CDR3 protein: CASSLDGQGSQPQHF

CDR3 length: 13
V gene: TRBV10-3
clone size: -
D gene: -
J gene: TRBJ1-1
CDR3 DNA: TGTGCCATTACGACGGAGATGAACACTGAAGCTTTCTTT
CDR3 protein: CAITTEMNTEAFF

CDR3 length: 15
V gene: TRBV18
clone size: -
D gene: -
J gene: TRBJ2-2
CDR3 DNA: TGTGCCAGCTCACCGCCCCGGGTCTCAACCGGGGAGCTGTTTTTT
CDR3 protein: CASSPPRVSTGELFF

CDR3 length: 16
V gene: TRBV10-1
clone size: -
D gene: TRBD1
J gene: TRBJ1-2
CDR3 DNA: TGCGCCAGCAAGGTCAGGGGACAGGACCCTAACTATGGCTACACCTTC
CDR3 protein: CASKVRGQDPNYGYTF

CDR3 length: 14
V gene: TRBV29-1
clone size: -
D gene: TRBD1
J gene: TRBJ1-3
CDR3 DNA: TGCAGCGTTCGGACTAACAGGGGAAAAAACACCATATATTTT
CDR3 protein: CSVRTNRGKNTIYF

CDR3 length: 13
V gene: TRBV27
clone size: -
D gene: TRBD1
J gene: TRBJ2-1
CDR3 DNA: TGTGCCAGCTCGAGGACAGGGGTTGATGAGCAGTTCTTC
CDR3 protein: CASSRTGVDEQFF